This T cell receptor (beta chain) was identified during a study of T-cell reconstitution after alpha-beta-depleted transplantation in children (dated by TCRdb to the mid-2010s). General notes on the study: T-cell immune reconstitution after TCRalphabeta/CD19-depleted allogeneic hematopoietic cell transplantation in children was quantitatively tracked in the study by means of TCR repertoire profiling. Beyond this particular receptor, the publication reports: Hyperexpanded clone frequencies declined over subsequent months; after one year, T-cell counts and TCRbeta diversity were mostly attributed to newly produced T cells. Apparently early alphabetaT-cell count recovery about two months after transplant reportedly relied on only several hundred rapidly expanded clones derived from non-depleted graft cells. The high TCRbeta diversity at day 60 in some patients was ascribed to recipient T cells and intrathymic progenitors that had survived conditioning.

The library relied on PCR. The reads were generated on an Illumina HiSeq 2500. To normalize quantification of the TCRbeta repertoire, the TCR libraries were built with molecular barcoding that relied on unique molecular identifiers. TCRdb trimmed public reads at Q25 via fastp, called clones via MiXCR and kept in-frame beta chains. For every CDR3 protein sequence, its rows merge into one entry that carries the most common genes and DNA. The sample has around 180,000 distinct CDR3 sequences on record, 11% of them singletons. The ten largest clones capture roughly 13% of the sample. CDR1 and CDR2 were assigned from the germline V gene as SGHDT and YYEEEE. Relative to germline, V is missing 4 bases and J is missing 0 bases, with 15 bases of the junction outside any gene match. Reading from cysteine to valine, the CDR3 counts 19 amino acids. Only CDR3 DNA is held: 57 bases, read in frame from base 1. This clonotype was detected many times. This receptor's antigen is unknown. No much larger clonotype is one base removed from it; base qualities were not supplied.

In light of the paper, this sample's treatment or condition label describes: allogeneic hematopoietic cell transplantation with graft depleted of TCRalphabeta T cells and CD19 B cells. The children who served as transplant recipients had been given grafts of TCRalphabeta/CD19-depleted allogeneic hematopoietic cells. The sequenced sample was PBMCs, obtained before TCRalphabeta/CD19-depleted stem cell transplant. Recombination linked TRBV5-6 to TRBJ2-7; the central 11 bases match TRBD2. This TCR came from a boy between 2 and 15 years old with acute myeloid leukemia, due to receive a stem cell transplant. The DNA sequence is as follows: TGTGCCAGCAGCCTATTACCGAACGGACTAGCGGGTTCCTCCTACGAGCAGTACGTC. It translates as CASSLLPNGLAGSSYEQYV.